This passage covers 14 T cell receptor beta chains from one sample sequenced in a study of control samples from healthy donors and cancer patients (dated by TCRdb to about 2020). Library method: the immunoSEQ multiplex PCR assay. TCRdb provides this immuneACCESS table in a form limited to in-frame rearrangements. Some clones are lacking; in checked studies, under half of them reflect an unresolved V gene, and why the rest are absent is not known. This sample has some 89,000 clones in its table, and roughly 86% of those were observed once. Around 21% of the sample is in the top ten clones. What was sequenced was blood. All receptors come from a man aged 30 to 39 in good health.

This rearrangement joins TRBV9 to TRBJ1-4, with D possibly matching TRBD1 (6 bases). The CDR3 extends over 14 amino acids. In germline, CDR1 is SGDLS, CDR2 YYNGEE. Trimming removed 0 bases at V and 6 bases at J, with 9 bases between. Here the CDR3 DNA reads TGTGCCAGCAGCGTAGCAGGGGTCGATGAAAAACTGTTTTTT. Protein product: CASSVAGVDEKLFF.

V and J are TRBV21-1 and TRBJ1-4; the D segment call TRBD1 is taken from the table without a DNA check. TRBV21-1 has pseudogene status. This CDR3 is built from 20 residues. This CDR3 is CASSKIEERDRDPSRKKLFF. As DNA, the CDR3 is TGTGCCAGCAGCAAAATCGAGGAACGGGACAGGGACCCATCAAGGAAAAAACTGTTTTTT.

The chain carries TRBV2 and TRBJ2-7, with 9 bases fitting TRBD2. The germline CDR1 and CDR2 sequences are SNHLY and FYNNEI. The CDR3 totals 14 residues. With 6 bases clipped from V and 2 bases from J, the junction kept 5 bases outside the gene matches. The CDR3 DNA reads TGTGCCAGCAGGCCTCTAGCGGGGCCCTACGAGCAGTACGTC. Protein sequence: CASRPLAGPYEQYV.

This chain uses TRBV27 with TRBJ1-2; TRBD1 is a possible D gene (6 bases). The V gene lost 2 bases and the J gene lost 4 bases, with 14 bases spanning the gap. The germline gives CDR1 MNHEY, CDR2 SMNVEV (reference sequence). The CDR3 extends over 15 amino acids. CDR3 sequence (DNA): TGTGCCAGCAGTTTAGTGTTCGGGACACCCTATGGCTACACCTTC. Encoded protein: CASSLVFGTPYGYTF.

This chain joins TRBV6-5 and TRBJ2-1; TRBD1 might be the D (7 bases). The V end was cut by 6 bases, the J end by 8 bases, with 14 bases between. From germline, CDR1 is MNHEY and CDR2 SVGAGI. This CDR3 is 13 amino acids long. For the CDR3, the DNA is TGTGCCAGCAGGGGACAGCGGGTCGATGAGCAGTTCTTC. The encoded protein is CASRGQRVDEQFF.

The CDR3 is CASSGRNAYEQYF. CDR3 in DNA: TGTGCCAGCAGCGGGAGGAACGCCTACGAGCAGTACTTC. The chain carries TRBV5-6 and TRBJ2-7, with D maybe TRBD2 (6 bases). The CDR3 loop spans 13 amino acids. Between the trimmed V and J ends, which lost 4 bases and 2 bases, there was a span of 10 bases. Germline-derived CDR1 and CDR2 are SGHDT and YYEEEE.

The table lists this clone with a few counts. V usage is TRBV4-2 and J usage is TRBJ2-1; D not certain. With 0 bases removed from V and 9 bases from J, the gap between germline ends came to 9 bases. The CDR3 contains 13 residues. CDR1 is LGHNA and CDR2 is YNFKEQ in the germline V gene. CDR3 sequence: CASSQDASIEQFF. CDR3 nucleotide sequence: TGTGCCAGCAGCCAAGATGCATCAATTGAGCAGTTCTTC.

V gene TRBV5-4 combines with J gene TRBJ1-3, with 9 positions matching TRBD1. Germline lookup yields CDR1 SGHNT and CDR2 YYREEE (reference sequence). This CDR3 has 15 residues. The V segment lost 4 bases and the J segment 0 bases; nucleotides outside the gene matches: 2. The CDR3 DNA follows: TGTGCCAGCAGCGCGGGACAGGGCTCTGGAAACACCATATATTTT. Amino acids: CASSAGQGSGNTIYF.

The genes are TRBV18 and TRBJ1-1; 7 positions agree with TRBD1. Germline CDR1 is KGHSH and CDR2 is LQKENI. Losses at the gene ends were 2 bases for V and 5 bases for J; bases not matched to a gene: 2. This CDR3 has 13 residues. The CDR3 nucleotides read TGTGCCAGCTCACCAGACAGGGCTACTGAAGCTTTCTTT. This gives the protein CASSPDRATEAFF.

The chain recombines TRBV27 with TRBJ1-6, with D possibly being TRBD1 (5 bases). With 5 bases removed from V and 0 bases from J, the gap between germline ends came to 17 bases. Germline V gene data show CDR1 as MNHEY and CDR2 as SMNVEV (reference sequence). This CDR3 has 18 residues. CDR3 sequence: CASSPWTPGSSYNSPLHF. The CDR3 DNA sequence: TGTGCCAGCAGTCCCTGGACACCTGGAAGCTCCTATAATTCACCCCTCCACTTT.

V and J are TRBV19 and TRBJ1-6; no clear D. The CDR3 length is 12 residues. CDR1 is LNHDA and CDR2 is SQIVND in the germline V gene (reference sequence). The DNA of the CDR3 is TGTGTAAGTGAGACAAGAGGTTCACCCCTCCACTTT. It yields the protein CVSETRGSPLHF.

V and J are TRBV23-1 and TRBJ1-1, with TRBD1 identical over 7 bases. TRBV23-1 is designated an ORF whose function remains uncertain. Trimming at V came to 5 bases and at J to 3 bases, leaving 0 bases not matched to a gene. The CDR3 runs to 12 residues. The CDR3 is CASSGQDTEAFF. The CDR3 nucleotides are TGCGCCAGCAGTGGACAGGACACTGAAGCTTTCTTT.

This chain connects TRBV27 to TRBJ2-1, with TRBD2 identical over 9 bases. Per germline, CDR1 MNHEY and CDR2 SMNVEV (reference sequence). V dropped 3 bases and J dropped 8; count of bases not matched to a gene: 8. This CDR3 spans 15 amino acids. The DNA for the CDR3 is TGTGCCAGCAGTTTGGTGGTAGCGGGGGCCTATGAGCAGTTCTTC. Translated: CASSLVVAGAYEQFF.

This clone was picked up a small number of times. The CDR3 nucleotides read TGTGCCACCAAGTCTGGGACAGGAAATCAGCCCCAGCATTTT. As protein: CATKSGTGNQPQHF. The rearrangement joins TRBV24-1 to TRBJ1-5; 8 bases line up with TRBD1. The junction had 6 bases not matched to a gene; V was cut back by 8 bases and J by 4 bases. CDR1 KGHDR and CDR2 SFDVKD come from the germline V gene. The CDR3 has 14 amino acids.